The 5 T cell receptor beta chains presented below share a single source sample, sequenced in a study of control samples from healthy donors and cancer patients. The method was immunoSEQ multiplex PCR; TCRdb's version includes in-frame clones alone and lacks a portion of them. The top ten clones hold about 1.2% of a sample with approximately 70,000 clones, less than 95% of them seen once. The specimen sequenced was PBMCs. The receptors derive from a woman between 50 and 59 years old with colorectal cancer.

The chain has TRBV6-5 and TRBJ1-1; TRBD1 matches at 7 bases. CDR1 and CDR2 (germline): MNHEY, SVGAGI. This CDR3 region has 14 residues. Losses at the gene ends were 4 bases for V and 5 bases for J; bases not matched to a gene: 7. CDR3 in DNA: TGTGCCAGCAGTTCACAGGGGATCGGGACTGAAGCTTTCTTT. It yields the protein CASSSQGIGTEAFF.

This clone was seen a handful of times. The chain has TRBV3-1 (or the pseudogene TRBV3-2) and TRBJ1-4; a weak D match, TRBD1 (5 bases). V was cut by 3 bases and J by 6 bases, with 8 bases left in between. From germline, CDR1 is LGHDT and CDR2 YNNKEL (reference sequence). The CDR3 extends over 13 amino acids. The CDR3 reads CASSHLGDEKLFF. The CDR3 bases are TGTGCCAGCAGCCATTTGGGGGATGAAAAACTGTTTTTT.

V is TRBV5-1 and J is TRBJ1-2; weak D call: TRBD1 (6 bases). In germline, CDR1 is SGHRS, CDR2 YFSETQ. The length of the CDR3 is 13 residues. Deletions cut 7 bases from V and 3 bases from J, with 13 bases between. Here the CDR3 reads CASRTGFDYGYTF. The CDR3 DNA follows: TGCGCCAGCCGCACAGGGTTTGACTATGGCTACACCTTC.

The chain links TRBV28 to TRBJ2-5; D unclear. Trimming shortened V by 3 bases and J by 3 bases, and 8 bases separated the two germline ends. Germline lookup yields CDR1 MDHEN and CDR2 SYDVKM. The CDR3 length is 13 residues. The CDR3 protein is CASSLVQKETQYF. In DNA form, the CDR3 reads TGTGCCAGCAGTTTGGTGCAGAAAGAGACCCAGTACTTC.

This clone was picked up one time. The chain is built from TRBV27 and TRBJ2-7; the D gene is possibly TRBD1 (6 bases). The CDR3 sequence is 16 residues long. Germline CDR1 reads MNHEY; CDR2 reads SMNVEV (reference sequence). V gave up 4 bases and J gave up 6 bases, with 22 bases separating them. CDR3 bases: TGTGCCAGCAGTTCCAGATCGGGGACAACGTTGGCCGAGCAGTACTTC. It specifies CASSSRSGTTLAEQYF.